This TCR beta chain was observed in a study of identical twins. TCRdb ran MiXCR on the 5' RACE reads and lists one entry per CDR3 protein. The profile shows over 200,000 distinct CDR3 sequences, 5.5% to 7.5% of them singletons. This clonotype was detected many times. Its matching antigen is unknown. General study points: Alpha sequences that were out-of-frame and twin-shared showed an excess of low generation probability.

A further study also used this sample, focusing on T cells expressing NK-cell markers.

The source of this sequence is a woman under 30 in good health. The sample taken for sequencing was CD8+ T cells sorted from blood.

The chain's CDR3 is CASSFGQGSNYGYTF. CDR3 DNA: TGTGCCAGCAGCTTCGGACAGGGCAGCAACTATGGCTACACCTTC. The chain employs TRBV5-6 and TRBJ1-2; 8 bases are a match to TRBD1. The CDR3 covers 15 residues. J lost 2 bases, V lost 2 bases, and 5 bases had no gene match. The germline gives CDR1 SGHDT, CDR2 YYEEEE.